The sequence of this T cell receptor beta chain was determined in a study of cytomegalovirus exposure and HLA in healthy donors. Primers for the PCR totalled 60 Vbeta and 13 Jbeta. The assay was immunoSEQ multiplex PCR, and TCRdb's table has in-frame clones only and misses some. The table lists 200,000 or so clones, 87% of them singletons. From germline, CDR1 is SGHTA and CDR2 FQGTGA. Trimming left V 1 base short and J 5 bases short, with 15 bases between. The CDR3 totals 15 residues. The chain carries TRBV7-3 and TRBJ2-7; the D gene is possibly TRBD2 (6 bases). The sample was PBMCs. This TCR derives from a girl less than two years old in good health and CMV-seronegative. The CDR3 region has the DNA TGTGCCAGCAGCTTAATAATCGGGAGCGCCCACGAGCAGTACTTC. This gives the protein CASSLIIGSAHEQYF.